Following are 15 T cell receptor beta chains from one sample sequenced in a study of blood T cell repertoires in COVID-19 (TCRdb year 2020). Library method: the immunoSEQ multiplex PCR assay. Imported from immuneACCESS, the table was reduced by TCRdb to in-frame sequences with V and J called. These copies leave out some clones; in studies compared against another copy, an unresolved V gene accounts for under half, and the cause of the remainder is not known. The sample table holds around 140,000 clones, of which approximately 78% were seen once. Just over 6% of the sample belongs to the ten largest clones. Sequenced input: PBMCs or T cells enriched from blood (not recorded which). The receptors originated from a woman aged 50 to 65 who had recovered from COVID-19.

V usage is TRBV18 and J usage is TRBJ2-2; TRBD1 agrees at 8 bases. CDR3 length: 15 residues. Per the germline V gene, CDR1 is KGHSH and CDR2 is LQKENI. After removal of 6 bases from V and 1 base from J, the junction contained 4 bases not matched to a gene. The CDR3 bases are TGTGCCAGCTCCGCCGGGACAGGGAACACCGGGGAGCTGTTTTTT. Translation: CASSAGTGNTGELFF.

This clone has just one count. This chain links TRBV2 with TRBJ1-2, with D maybe TRBD1 (6 bases). V lost 9 bases and J 4 bases, leaving 18 bases between the germline ends. The CDR3 is 14 amino acids. From germline, CDR1 is SNHLY and CDR2 FYNNEI. CDR3 in amino acids: CASSGAQRGYGYTF. Written as DNA, the CDR3 is TGTGCCAGTTCAGGGGCTCAGAGGGGCTATGGCTACACCTTC.

V gene TRBV5-1 combines with J gene TRBJ2-1; 8 nucleotides match TRBD1. CDR1 and CDR2 (germline): SGHRS, YFSETQ. The CDR3 runs 16 residues. Trimming removed 4 bases from V and 10 bases from J; junction bases left unmatched: 16. The CDR3 region is CASSQRQGTTLGEQFF. CDR3 sequence (DNA): TGCGCCAGCAGCCAAAGACAGGGGACAACGCTGGGGGAGCAGTTCTTC.

This clone was seen repeatedly, ten times or more. The V call is TRBV5-8, the J call TRBJ1-3, with 11 bases lining up with TRBD1. V was pared by 5 bases and J by 4 bases, with 5 bases of the junction left unmatched. This CDR3 has 15 amino acids. Per the germline V gene, CDR1 is SGHTS and CDR2 is YDEGEE. CDR3 DNA: TGTGCCAGCAGGGACAGGGGGCGCCGGGGAAACACCATATATTTT. Residues: CASRDRGRRGNTIYF. The variable domain in full, with the rest retrieved from reference TRBV5-8 and TRBJ1-3, is EAGVTQSPTHLIKTRGQQATLRCSPISGHTSVYWYQQALGLGLQFLLWYDEGEERNRGNFPPRFSGRQFPNYSSELNVNALELEDSALYLCASRDRGRRGNTIYFGEGSWLTVV.

This clone turned up a few times. The gene calls are TRBV4-1 and TRBJ2-2; possible D gene TRBD1, 6 bases. The CDR3 is 15 amino acids. V was clipped by 4 bases and J by 7 bases, with 16 bases between them. CDR1 and CDR2 from the germline V gene are MGHRA and YSYEKL. Written as DNA, the CDR3 is TGCGCCAGCAGCCCCTTATCGACAGGCGGCGGGGAGCTGTTTTTT. Protein sequence: CASSPLSTGGGELFF.

The rearrangement uses TRBV5-5 and TRBJ1-5; TRBD1 aligns across 8 bases. Losses at the gene ends were 3 bases for V and 5 bases for J; bases not matched to a gene: 7. The CDR3 is 15 residues long. The germline gives CDR1 SGHKS, CDR2 YYEKEE (reference sequence). The CDR3 DNA sequence: TGTGCCAGCAGCTCCGGGACAGGAGTGGATCAGCCCCAGCATTTT. Its translation is CASSSGTGVDQPQHF.

Comments on this clone: The junction and the germline gene differ at one end; a read error may be behind it. The chain has TRBV7-2 and TRBJ1-2; D may be TRBD1 (6 bases). Germline V gives CDR1 SGHTA, CDR2 FQGNSA. The length of the CDR3 is 16 residues. In DNA form, the CDR3 reads TGTGCCAGCAGTCGTCTTGTCATTCGGGGGGCGGATGGCTACATCTTC. It encodes CASSRLVIRGADGYIF.

This sequence joins TRBV7-3 and TRBJ2-2, with a possible D match to TRBD1 (6 bases). Trimming took 5 bases from V and 0 from J, leaving 13 bases between them. The CDR3 consists of 16 residues. Germline values: CDR1 SGHTA, CDR2 FQGTGA. CDR3 coding DNA: TGTGCCAGCAGCCTCCAACAGGGAGCGAACACCGGGGAGCTGTTTTTT. Residues: CASSLQQGANTGELFF.

This clone was seen just once. The genes are TRBV7-3 and TRBJ2-1, with D maybe TRBD2 (5 bases). Germline V gene sequence: CDR1 SGHTA, CDR2 FQGTGA. Trimming pared 1 base from V and 9 bases from J, leaving 7 bases between. The CDR3 consists of 12 residues. CDR3 region: CASSLNAGEQFF. CDR3 DNA sequence: TGTGCCAGCAGCTTAAACGCGGGTGAGCAGTTCTTC. Variable domain in full (rest from reference TRBV7-3 and TRBJ2-1): GAGVSQTPSNKVTEKGKYVELRCDPISGHTALYWYRQSLGQGPEFLIYFQGTGAADDSGLPNDRFFAVRPEGSVSTLKIQRTERGDSAVYLCASSLNAGEQFFGPGTRLTVL.

V is TRBV28 and J is TRBJ1-5; D is uncertain. The CDR3 is 13 amino acids. V lost 6 bases, J lost 2 bases, and 8 bases lay in between. Germline CDR1 reads MDHEN; CDR2 reads SYDVKM. The CDR3 DNA sequence: TGTGCCAGCAGGAAAGCGGGCAATCAGCCCCAGCATTTT. Its protein product is CASRKAGNQPQHF.

Concerning this clone itself: One end of the junction does not line up with germline, which may come from a read error. V gene TRBV5-1 combines with J gene TRBJ1-4; 9 positions agree with TRBD1. Looked up from germline, CDR1 is SGHRS and CDR2 is YFSETQ. The CDR3 loop spans 15 amino acids. DNA for the CDR3: TGCGCCAGCAGCTTGACAGGGGGCACTAGTGAAAAACTGTTTTTT. Protein sequence: CASSLTGGTSEKLFF.

This clone was detected a few times. V and J are TRBV6-5 and TRBJ2-1, with D perhaps matching TRBD2 (5 bases). The CDR3 spans 13 residues. Germline CDR1 MNHEY, CDR2 SVGAGI. Trimming shortened V by 6 bases and J by 6 bases, and 12 bases separated the two germline ends. CDR3 in amino acids: CASRTLARNEQFF. The CDR3 bases are TGTGCCAGCAGGACCCTAGCTCGCAATGAGCAGTTCTTC.

The V gene is TRBV18, the J gene TRBJ1-6; D ambiguous. This CDR3 spans 13 amino acids. The germline V and J ends were trimmed by 3 bases and 9 bases, with 9 bases remaining between them. Germline CDR1 reads KGHSH; CDR2 reads LQKENI. CDR3 bases: TGTGCCAGCTCACCTCTTTTTCCTTCACCCCTCCACTTT. This codes for CASSPLFPSPLHF.

This chain joins TRBV11-2 and TRBJ2-7; 8 bases align to TRBD2. The junction had 8 bases not matched to a gene; V was cut back by 4 bases and J by 3 bases. The germline V gene has CDR1 SGHAT and CDR2 FQNNGV. The CDR3 loop spans 15 amino acids. DNA of the CDR3: TGTGCCAGCAGCTCCAACCCGGGACTAGGCTACGAGCAGTACTTC. This encodes CASSSNPGLGYEQYF.

The V call is TRBV7-3, the J call TRBJ2-2, with TRBD2 matching over 9 bases. J was trimmed by 4 bases and V by 0 bases; bases with no gene match: 3. This CDR3 comprises 16 residues. The germline gives CDR1 SGHTA, CDR2 FQGTGA. As DNA, the CDR3 is TGTGCCAGCAGCTTAACGGGAGCGGGGGGCACCGGGGAGCTGTTTTTT. Its translation: CASSLTGAGGTGELFF.